This T cell receptor (beta chain) was documented in a study of shared clonotypes between healthy human individuals (dated by TCRdb to about 2020). Regarding the complete study: Three men and a couple of women, aged 18 to 49 years, made up the cohort. For each donor, three plates each were used for CD4 naive and CD4 memory, two plates were used for CD8 naive, and one plate was used for CD8 memory. The study deeply sequenced blood TCR repertoires of five healthy adults to estimate repertoire size and the extent of clonotype sharing between individuals. Different laboratories and diverse techniques were used to prepare libraries and sequence TCR repertoires, to increase sequencing depth and limit assay-specific biases. Each donor's leukapheresis produced roughly between roughly 0.85 and 9 billion PBMCs. The research as a whole found: Sampling was restricted to blood, and TCR repertoires in tissues likely differ from the TCR repertoires found in blood. Estimated clonotype richness was generally larger for naive than for memory subsets. Pairwise subsampling led to the expectation that sequencing depth would affect the degree of clonotype sharing among donors. Higher generation probabilities were observed for clonotypes shared by all four sorted-subset donors than for non-shared clonotypes. When a handful of donors were compared, the shared fraction of clonotypes was about 5% for naive CD4, approximately 3.3% for naive CD8, 2.3% for memory CD4, and less than 0.45% for memory CD8. The genetic and exposure-history diversity represented was limited by the small number of donors. Incomplete sequencing was indicated by rarefaction of sorted-subset datasets, despite the large sequencing depth.

Using the deep immunoSEQ assay, multiplex PCR amplified TCR CDR3 regions from genomic DNA. Extracted genomic DNA from each cell subset was spread evenly across all wells of several immunoSEQ 96-well plates, with each plate serving as a replicate. For sorted subsets, 150 to 250 ng of genomic DNA, equivalent to about 30,000 T cell genomes, went into each replicate PCR. The purified libraries were quantified using a Qubit 3.0 fluorometer, sized with a Bioanalyzer 2100, and then quantified again using the KAPA Library Quantification kit. Each immunoSEQ 96-well plate was sequenced on its own single-read 150-cycle Illumina NextSeq 550 flow cell. On the authors' methods: Because only junctional sequences without quality scores were contained in the immunoSEQ output, filtering matching that applied to full-length reads could not be performed. To assign V/J genes and CDR3, sequences were annotated against IMGT germline references using PyIR, a Python wrapper for IgBLAST v1.9. Reads with weak V/J assignments (E-value above 1e-6), missing CDR3, stop codons, out-of-frame junctions, or ambiguous translated residues were removed. V3J clonotypes were defined as sequences sharing an identical inferred V gene, J gene, and CDR3 amino acid sequence. The percentage overlap between two repertoires was calculated by dividing the number of shared unique clonotypes by the size of the smaller repertoire. Three approaches were used to assess repertoire richness: RTK rarefaction, the Chao1 estimator, and Recon v2.1 estimates of unobserved clonotypes. Generation probabilities were computed with OLGA for all TCRbeta clonotypes obtained by the gDNA method from several donors. TCRdb stores this immuneACCESS table with in-frame sequences only. Part of the clones is absent; in the studies checked, under half of the shortfall reflects unresolved V genes, and no reason is known for the rest. The V and J calls and clone size come from that table; D and trimming were worked out from the DNA. The sample table holds 2 million to 3 million clones, of which under 95% were seen once. Approximately 0.37% of the sample is in the top ten clones.

This clone has only a few counts. Its antigen is not yet known. No per-base quality is available; no much larger clone lies one base away. Healthy HIV-negative adults with no recently reported acute infections or vaccinations were included as donors. Only Caucasian adults living in Nashville, Tennessee, USA were represented among the donors. CD4+ T cells were enriched by magnetic negative selection; naive cells were then positively selected on CD45RA, and the negative fraction formed the memory subset. Blood was obtained by leukapheresis, after which PBMCs were separated by Ficoll-Histopaque density gradient centrifugation and cryopreserved in liquid nitrogen vapor phase. Analytical flow cytometry was used to check the purity and quantity of every magnetically sorted T cell population. Genomic DNA was isolated from every sorted fraction and measured by UV absorbance on a Nanodrop 2000c. The junction carries 11 bases between V and J, which are trimmed by 3 bases and 6 bases respectively. Reading from cysteine to phenylalanine, the CDR3 counts 13 amino acids. This entry keeps only the CDR3 DNA: 39 bases, framed from base 1. The germline V gene supplies CDR1 LGHNA and CDR2 YNFKEQ.

What was sequenced was naive CD4+ T cells from PBMCs. The cell subset or site label on this specimen signifies: CD45RA+ positively selected. This sequence uses TRBV4-2 and TRBJ1-1, with no reliable assignment of the D segment. This TCR was sampled from a man between 18 and 35 years old in good health. Some clones in this sample may be carry-over from other donors' samples. Read as DNA, the sequence is TGTGCCAGCAGCCAGACGGGAGCTCCTGAAGCTTTCTTT. This translates into CASSQTGAPEAFF.